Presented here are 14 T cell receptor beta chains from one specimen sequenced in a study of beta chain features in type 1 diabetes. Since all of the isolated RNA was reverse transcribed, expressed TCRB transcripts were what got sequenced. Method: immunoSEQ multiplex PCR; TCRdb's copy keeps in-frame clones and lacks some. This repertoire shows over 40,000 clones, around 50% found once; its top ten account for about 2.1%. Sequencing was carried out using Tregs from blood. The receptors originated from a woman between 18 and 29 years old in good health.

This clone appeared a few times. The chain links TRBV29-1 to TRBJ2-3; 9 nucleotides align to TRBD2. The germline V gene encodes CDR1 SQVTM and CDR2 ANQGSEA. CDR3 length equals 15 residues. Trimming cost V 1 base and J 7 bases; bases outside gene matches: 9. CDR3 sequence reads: CSVEGMSGRRNTQYF. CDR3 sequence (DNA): TGCAGCGTTGAAGGGATGAGCGGGAGGCGAAATACGCAGTATTTT.

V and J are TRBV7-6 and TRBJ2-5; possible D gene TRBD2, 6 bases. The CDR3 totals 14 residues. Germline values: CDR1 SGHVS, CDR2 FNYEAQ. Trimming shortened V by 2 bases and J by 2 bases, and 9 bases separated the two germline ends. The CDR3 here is CASSLRGLQETQYF. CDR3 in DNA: TGTGCCAGCAGCTTACGGGGACTTCAAGAGACCCAGTACTTC.

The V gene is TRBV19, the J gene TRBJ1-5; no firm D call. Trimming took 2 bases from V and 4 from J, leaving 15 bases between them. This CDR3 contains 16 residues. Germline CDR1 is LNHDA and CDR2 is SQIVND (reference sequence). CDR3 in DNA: TGTGCCAGTAGTATACCCCAGGCGGGCGTAAATCAGCCCCAGCATTTT. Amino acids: CASSIPQAGVNQPQHF.

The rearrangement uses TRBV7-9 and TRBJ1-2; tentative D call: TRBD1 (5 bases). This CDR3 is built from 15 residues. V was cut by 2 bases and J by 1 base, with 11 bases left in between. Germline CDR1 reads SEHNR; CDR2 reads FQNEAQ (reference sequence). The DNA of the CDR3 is TGTGCCAGCAGCTTAACGACAGCTAATAACTATGGCTACACCTTC. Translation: CASSLTTANNYGYTF.

The CDR3 loop is CASRRREGYNEQFF. The CDR3 bases are TGTGCCAGCAGACGGCGGGAGGGTTACAATGAGCAGTTCTTC. The chain uses TRBV7-8 and TRBJ2-1, with 9 bases lining up with TRBD2. The CDR3 runs to 14 residues. Germline V gives CDR1 SGHVS, CDR2 FQNEAQ. Losses at the gene ends were 6 bases for V and 4 bases for J; bases not matched to a gene: 4.

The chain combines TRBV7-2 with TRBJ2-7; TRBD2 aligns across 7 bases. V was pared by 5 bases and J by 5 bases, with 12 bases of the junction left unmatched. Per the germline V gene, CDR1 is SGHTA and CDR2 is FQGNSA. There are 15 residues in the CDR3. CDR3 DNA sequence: TGTGCCAGCAGCCACAATGGCGGGAGAGGGGACGAGCAGTACTTC. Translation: CASSHNGGRGDEQYF. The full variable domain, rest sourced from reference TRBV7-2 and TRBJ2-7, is GAGVSQSPSNKVTEKGKDVELRCDPISGHTALYWYRQSLGQGLEFLIYFQGNSAPDKSGLPSDRFSAERTGGSVSTLTIQRTQQEDSAVYLCASSHNGGRGDEQYFGPGTRLTVT.

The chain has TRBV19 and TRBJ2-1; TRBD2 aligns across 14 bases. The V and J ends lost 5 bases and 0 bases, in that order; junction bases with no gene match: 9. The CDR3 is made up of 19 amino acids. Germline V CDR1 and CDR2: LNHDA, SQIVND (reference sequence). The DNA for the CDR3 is TGTGCCAGTAGTTCTCCCCCCGGGACTAGCGGGAGCTCCTACAATGAGCAGTTCTTC. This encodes CASSSPPGTSGSSYNEQFF.

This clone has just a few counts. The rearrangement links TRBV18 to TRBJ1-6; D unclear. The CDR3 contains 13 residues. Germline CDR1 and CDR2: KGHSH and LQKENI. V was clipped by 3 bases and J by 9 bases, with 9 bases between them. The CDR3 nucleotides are TGTGCCAGCTCACCGAACCGGGGTTCACCCCTCCACTTT. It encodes CASSPNRGSPLHF.

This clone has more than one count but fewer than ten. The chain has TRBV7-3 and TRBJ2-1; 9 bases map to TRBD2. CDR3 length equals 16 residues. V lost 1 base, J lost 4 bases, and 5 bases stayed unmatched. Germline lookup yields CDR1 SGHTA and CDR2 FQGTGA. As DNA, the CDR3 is TGTGCCAGCAGCTTAAGGGTGACTAGCGGATACAATGAGCAGTTCTTC. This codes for CASSLRVTSGYNEQFF.

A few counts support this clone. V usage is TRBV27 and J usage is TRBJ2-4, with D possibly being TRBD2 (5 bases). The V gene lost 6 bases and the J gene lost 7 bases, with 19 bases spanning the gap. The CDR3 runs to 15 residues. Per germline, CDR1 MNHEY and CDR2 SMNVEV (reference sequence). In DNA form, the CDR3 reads TGTGCCAGCAGCTCCAACTCTAGAAAGCGGAACATTCAGTACTTC. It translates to CASSSNSRKRNIQYF.

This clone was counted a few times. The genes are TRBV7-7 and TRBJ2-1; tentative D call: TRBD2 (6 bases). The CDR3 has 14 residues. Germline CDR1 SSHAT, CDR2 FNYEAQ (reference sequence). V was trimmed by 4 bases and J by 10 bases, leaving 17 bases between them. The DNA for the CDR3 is TGTGCCAGCAGCTATGGGACTCCGCCTCGGGAGCAGTTCTTC. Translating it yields CASSYGTPPREQFF.

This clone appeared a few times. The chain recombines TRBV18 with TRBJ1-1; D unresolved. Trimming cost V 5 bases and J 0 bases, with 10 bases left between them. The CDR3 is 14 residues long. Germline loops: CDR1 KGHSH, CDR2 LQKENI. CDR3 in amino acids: CASSEAFMNTEAFF. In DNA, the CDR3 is TGTGCCAGCTCAGAAGCTTTCATGAACACTGAAGCTTTCTTT.

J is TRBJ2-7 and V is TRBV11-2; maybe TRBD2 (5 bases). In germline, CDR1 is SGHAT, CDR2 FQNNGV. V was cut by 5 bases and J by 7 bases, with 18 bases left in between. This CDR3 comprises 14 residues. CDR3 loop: CASSLDGGPREQYF. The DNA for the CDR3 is TGTGCCAGCAGCCTGGACGGCGGGCCTAGGGAGCAGTACTTC.

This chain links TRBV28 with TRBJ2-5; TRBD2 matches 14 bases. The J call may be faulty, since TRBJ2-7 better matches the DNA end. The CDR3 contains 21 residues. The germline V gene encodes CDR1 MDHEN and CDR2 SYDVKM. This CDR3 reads CASSSPWAGTSGRSGSYEQYF. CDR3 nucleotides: TGTGCCAGCAGTTCACCTTGGGCTGGGACTAGCGGGAGATCCGGCTCCTACGAGCAGTACTTC.